The text below deals with one T cell receptor beta chain. What it binds is not known. The entry originates in a study of blood T cells in healthy people across ages. Overall study findings and caveats: It was held that the diversity estimates obtained from one million T cells were underestimates. The long-lived group displayed more naive CD4+ cells, plus higher diversity, than the aged donors did.

The V end lost 5 bases, the J end lost 8 bases, and 18 bases lay between the germline ends. The CDR3 covers 14 residues. PCR was performed a second time for roughly 7 to 11 cycles using a sample-barcoded 5' primer and a J-beta primer mix. Carrying 12 random nucleotides, a template-switch adaptor labeled each individual cDNA molecule. Using its own MiXCR run on the 5' RACE reads, TCRdb lists one record per CDR3 protein. Among some 1.4 million distinct CDR3 sequences listed, roughly 45% were seen once. The clonotype was recovered from a woman aged 18-30 years in good health. What was sequenced was blood. The J gene is TRBJ1-2, the V gene TRBV12-3 or TRBV12-4, with D possibly matching TRBD1 (6 bases). CDR3 sequence: CASSTGGGARGYTF. CDR3 bases: TGTGCCAGCAGTACGGGAGGGGGGGCCAGGGGCTACACCTTC.